Listed here are 5 T cell receptor beta chains from one sample, sequenced in a study of beta chain features in type 1 diabetes. Of the isolated RNA, all was reverse transcribed, and so the sequenced material was expressed TCRB transcripts. Repertoires were generated with immunoSEQ multiplex PCR, while TCRdb's copy carries only in-frame clones and drops some. The repertoire holds under 450,000 clones, approximately 14% seen once, with 0.03% to 0.04% in the top ten. Sequencing was carried out using naive CD4+ T cells from blood. The receptor set was obtained from a man aged 25-45 years in good health.

This clone showed up just a few times. The chain carries TRBV6-5 and TRBJ2-5; D may be TRBD2 (6 bases). Germline CDR1 and CDR2: MNHEY and SVGAGI. Trimming shortened V by 5 bases and J by 1 base, and 11 bases separated the two germline ends. The CDR3 spans 14 residues. CDR3 region: CASSRGILQETQYF. The CDR3, as DNA: TGTGCCAGCAGTCGGGGGATACTCCAAGAGACCCAGTACTTC.

The V gene is TRBV7-8, the J gene TRBJ2-7; D may be TRBD1 (5 bases). The CDR3 has 15 amino acids. Germline CDR1 is SGHVS and CDR2 is FQNEAQ. V lost 2 bases to trimming and J lost 4 bases, with 15 bases between them. In nucleotides, the CDR3 is TGTGCCAGCAGCTTATTTCTCCTGACAGAATACGAGCAGTACTTC. Amino acids: CASSLFLLTEYEQYF.

V and J are TRBV6-5 and TRBJ2-5; D may correspond to TRBD1 or TRBD2 (7 bases each). The CDR3 is made up of 13 amino acids. Trimming left V 7 bases short and J 5 bases short, with 14 bases between. CDR1 is MNHEY and CDR2 is SVGAGI in the germline V gene. The CDR3 here is CASKTGRVETQYF. CDR3 DNA: TGTGCCAGCAAGACAGGGAGGGTGGAGACCCAGTACTTC.

There are a few counts of this clone. The rearrangement links TRBV4-3 to TRBJ1-5; D ambiguous. The CDR3 runs 16 residues. Trimming pared 0 bases from V and 2 bases from J, leaving 11 bases between. Germline loops: CDR1 LGHNA, CDR2 YSLEER. The CDR3 DNA reads as TGCGCCAGCAGCCAAGACGCGAGACGAGGCAATCAGCCCCAGCATTTT. This sequence encodes CASSQDARRGNQPQHF.

This chain connects TRBV6-1 to TRBJ2-7, with D maybe TRBD2 (5 bases). V lost 11 bases, J lost 3 bases, and 17 bases lay in between. The CDR3 extends over 13 amino acids. The germline V gene encodes CDR1 MNHNS and CDR2 SASEGT. CDR3 sequence (DNA): TGTGCCGCGAGGAGCGGAGGATACTACGAGCAGTACGTC. The encoded protein is CAARSGGYYEQYV.